This T cell receptor beta chain was captured in a study of HIV-infected children after antiretroviral therapy interruption. At the level of the study: Interruption-arm samples span weeks 0, 12, interruption end (24 or 48), and about 3 years post-study. Weeks 0, 48 and 150 were sampled under continuous treatment. Study-level points and caveats: Naive CD4+ sequences overlapped less between time points once interruption began.

The CDR3 has 13 residues. Trimming shortened V by 0 bases and J by 9 bases, and 12 bases separated the two germline ends. Regarding treatment: PENTA 11 planned treatment interruption arm or continuous ART arm. At least 24 weeks of at least three-drug ART, in children 2 to 15 years. This clonotype was recorded many times. Its antigen is unidentified. The TCR library was built from RNA with a 3' RACE protocol and unique molecular identifiers. Using its own MiXCR run on the 3' RACE reads, TCRdb lists one record per CDR3 protein. The data hold around 50,000 distinct CDR3 sequences, with around 4.5% observed a single time.

V is TRBV12-3 or TRBV12-4 and J is TRBJ2-7; D assignment may be TRBD1 or TRBD2 (6 bases each). This clonotype originated in a pool of human donors with HIV. Sample: CD45RA+ CD4+ T cells from PBMCs, pooled from several time points, taken from a donor given antiretroviral therapy, either interrupted or continuous. Subset described: naive CD4+ CD45RA+ CD45RO- T cells. The CDR3 region has the DNA TGTGCCAGCAGTTTAGCGCGCGAGGGGGGGCAGTACTTC. Residues: CASSLAREGGQYF.